This T cell receptor beta chain appears in the sequencing data of a study of identical twins. The CDR3 is made up of 16 amino acids. The V and J ends lost 7 bases and 1 base, in that order; junction bases with no gene match: 10. Per germline, CDR1 SQVTM and CDR2 ANQGSEA. One entry per CDR3 protein, called by TCRdb with MiXCR from the 5' RACE reads. Here the sample spans around 470,000 distinct CDR3 sequences, around 14% being singletons. A few counts support this clonotype. These data also featured in a second study, about yellow fever vaccine responses in identical twins.

Sequencing was done on a sample of CD4+ T cells sorted from blood. V usage is TRBV29-1 and J usage is TRBJ2-3, with TRBD2 matching over 11 bases. This sequence was found in a woman aged 18-30 years in good health. The CDR3 spells CSALRLAGTRTDTQYF. As DNA, the CDR3 is TGCAGCGCATTAAGACTAGCGGGGACCCGCACAGATACGCAGTATTTT.